Listed below are T cell receptor beta chains from one sample, sequenced in a study of cytomegalovirus exposure and HLA in healthy donors. TCRdb's copy holds only in-frame clones and misses some; the assay was immunoSEQ multiplex PCR. The sample holds around 200,000 clones, approximately 86% seen once. Sequences were obtained from PBMCs. Receptors originate from a woman in her 30s in good health and CMV-seronegative. Both conserved end residues are trimmed from each CDR3.

V | CDR3
TRBV10-3 | AISERQGYNSPLH
TRBV19 | ASSIFRPRNTGELF
TRBV11-3 | ASSPDRGRSDTQY
TRBV5-1 | ASTLAGPSYNEQF
TRBV2 | ASSDSDYYNEQF
TRBV11-2 | ASSFGSLSSYEQY
TRBV27 | ATGEGWHTEAF
TRBV6-6 | ASSYTGEEQY
TRBV6-5 | ASSYSQGRETQY
TRBV5-6 | ASSLVFREETEAF
TRBV9 | ASSGGFRGYTDTQY
TRBV27 | ASSWSGQGHQPQH
TRBV5-1 | ASSLALAGGLSSYNEQF
TRBV5-6 | ASSPGLAGQETQY
TRBV5-1 | ASSVGQPYEQY
TRBV15 | ATSRDPRETQY
TRBV10-1 | ASSQSSNYEQY
TRBV14 | ASSQEKTSRFYNEQF
TRBV19 | ASSISGQIGYT
TRBV7-2 | ASSTWAGGPVGELF
TRBV5-1 | ASSLAGTARGGYT
TRBV28 | ASSLGLRDTEAF
TRBV6-1 | ASSEGGTGGYNEQF
TRBV7-3 | ASSLRGGLQETQY